This is a list of T cell receptor beta chains from one sample in a study of blood T cell repertoires in COVID-19. TCRdb keeps only in-frame clones here, not all; method: immunoSEQ multiplex PCR. The sample lists some 250,000 clones, 65% to 85% occurring once. The source material was peripheral blood. The receptors here all came from a woman older than 75 with acute or convalescent COVID-19. The CDR3 runs from the conserved cysteine through the conserved F or W. Fields, in order: D gene, clone size, V gene, J gene, CDR3 length, CDR3 protein, CDR3 DNA. The D gene is left open where the match is weak. Size tells how often a clone was seen (once, few, many) or the class of an expanded clone, and some rows leave it out.

-	-	TRBV30	TRBJ2-3	12	CAWSEGLDTQYF	TGTGCCTGGAGTGAGGGGCTCGATACGCAGTATTTT
-	-	TRBV6-6	TRBJ2-1	16	CASSPSTGSSYNEQFF	TGTGCCAGCAGTCCTTCGACAGGTTCATCCTACAATGAGCAGTTCTTC
TRBD1	-	TRBV7-6	TRBJ2-2	16	CASSSNRGQGTGELFF	TGTGCCAGCAGCTCAAACAGGGGGCAGGGCACCGGGGAGCTGTTTTTT
-	many	TRBV2	TRBJ2-4	16	CASTPLAREAKNIQYF	TGTGCCAGCACCCCATTAGCGCGGGAAGCCAAAAACATTCAGTACTTC
TRBD2	-	TRBV9	TRBJ2-1	18	CASSVTAGRSSSYNEQFF	TGTGCCAGCAGCGTAACAGCGGGACGATCGAGCTCCTACAATGAGCAGTTCTTC
-	-	TRBV21-1	TRBJ1-3	18	CASSKGPGQGARGNTIYF	TGTGCCAGCAGCAAAGGGCCGGGACAGGGTGCACGGGGAAACACCATATATTTT
TRBD1	-	TRBV5-5	TRBJ1-1	14	CASSFDRVYTEAFF	TGTGCCAGCAGCTTTGACAGGGTGTACACTGAAGCTTTCTTT
-	-	TRBV7-2	TRBJ2-3	15	CASSLAGPSTDTQYF	TGTGCCAGCAGCTTAGCGGGGCCCAGCACAGATACGCAGTATTTT
TRBD2	-	TRBV5-8	TRBJ2-3	16	CASSWAGGLNTDTQYF	TGTGCCAGCTCGTGGGCGGGGGGTCTCAACACAGATACGCAGTATTTT
-	-	TRBV29-1	TRBJ1-1	14	CSVEEPTGNTEAFF	TGCAGCGTTGAAGAGCCGACAGGGAACACTGAAGCTTTCTTT
TRBD1	-	TRBV3-1/TRBV3-2	TRBJ2-2	15	CASSLPGQGNGELFF	TGTGCCAGCAGCCTACCGGGACAGGGGAACGGGGAGCTGTTTTTT
-	-	TRBV29-1	TRBJ2-1	16	CSVEEGRGSSYNEQFF	TGCAGCGTTGAAGAGGGAAGGGGCAGCTCCTACAATGAGCAGTTCTTC
-	-	TRBV29-1	TRBJ1-4	13	CSVAGRGNEKLFF	TGCAGCGTTGCTGGCAGAGGAAATGAAAAACTGTTTTTT
TRBD2	-	TRBV5-1	TRBJ2-5	18	CASSLLPPRLAMGETQYF	TGCGCCAGCAGCTTACTTCCACCGCGACTAGCGATGGGAGAGACCCAGTACTTC
-	-	TRBV6-1	TRBJ1-2	15	CASSEGGQPNYGYTF	TGTGCCAGCAGTGAAGGCGGACAACCTAACTATGGCTACACCTTC
TRBD1	-	TRBV7-9	TRBJ1-2	16	CASSEMGQGANYGYTF	TGTGCCAGCAGCGAGATGGGACAGGGGGCGAACTATGGCTACACCTTC
-	-	TRBV3-1/TRBV3-2	TRBJ1-1	15	CASSQDLRGNTEAFF	TGTGCCAGCAGCCAAGATCTTAGGGGTAACACTGAAGCTTTCTTT
TRBD1	-	TRBV10-3	TRBJ2-1	14	CAISDRGLDNEQFF	TGTGCCATCAGCGACAGGGGACTTGACAATGAGCAGTTCTTC
TRBD2	-	TRBV7-3	TRBJ2-2	17	CASSSGLAGVGTGELFF	TGTGCCAGCAGCTCGGGACTAGCGGGAGTTGGGACCGGGGAGCTGTTTTTT
-	-	TRBV25-1	TRBJ1-6	14	CASSEYWADSPLHF	TGTGCCAGCAGTGAATATTGGGCAGATTCACCCCTCCACTTT
TRBD1	few	TRBV19	TRBJ2-7	15	CASRPGQGRIYEQYF	TGTGCCAGTAGGCCCGGACAGGGTAGAATCTACGAGCAGTACTTC
TRBD1	-	TRBV3-1/TRBV3-2	TRBJ2-7	15	CASSQTDRGAYEQYF	TGTGCCAGCAGCCAGACCGACAGGGGGGCCTACGAGCAGTACTTC
-	-	TRBV6-6	TRBJ2-3	15	CASSLFWPSTDTQYF	TGTGCCAGCAGCCTCTTTTGGCCTAGCACAGATACGCAGTATTTT
-	-	TRBV6-5	TRBJ1-1	14	CASNKNEGFTEAFF	TGTGCCAGCAACAAAAATGAGGGTTTTACTGAAGCTTTCTTT
-	-	TRBV14	TRBJ1-3	16	CASSQDSGRAGNTIYF	TGTGCCAGCAGCCAAGATTCAGGGAGGGCTGGAAACACCATATATTTT
TRBD2	-	TRBV5-1	TRBJ2-1	15	CASSSQRGGKDEQFF	TGCGCCAGCAGCTCCCAGCGGGGGGGCAAAGATGAGCAGTTCTTC
TRBD1	-	TRBV5-5	TRBJ1-1	15	CASSRQGVFHTEAFF	TGTGCCAGCAGTCGTCAGGGGGTATTCCACACTGAAGCTTTCTTT
TRBD1	-	TRBV5-1	TRBJ2-7	14	CASSLRQGPGEQYF	TGCGCCAGCAGCTTACGACAGGGCCCGGGGGAGCAGTACTTC
TRBD1	-	TRBV5-6	TRBJ1-4	17	CASSLGQGVGTNEKLFF	TGTGCCAGCAGCTTGGGCCAGGGGGTAGGCACTAATGAAAAACTGTTTTTT
-	-	TRBV5-1	TRBJ1-5	15	CASSFSGERFQPQHF	TGCGCCAGCAGCTTTAGTGGGGAGCGTTTTCAGCCCCAGCATTTT
TRBD2	-	TRBV29-1	TRBJ2-5	13	CSGGLAGQETQYF	TGCAGCGGGGGACTAGCGGGTCAAGAGACCCAGTACTTC
-	few	TRBV12-3/TRBV12-4	TRBJ1-5	13	CASSMGPSSPQHF	TGTGCCAGCAGTATGGGCCCTTCCTCACCCCAGCATTTT
-	-	TRBV5-6	TRBJ2-2	16	CASSLVRVGNTGELFF	TGTGCCAGCAGCTTGGTACGGGTCGGGAACACCGGGGAGCTGTTTTTT
-	few	TRBV6-5	TRBJ2-7	11	CASRWDFQQYF	TGTGCCAGCAGGTGGGACTTTCAGCAGTACTTC
-	few	TRBV6-5	TRBJ2-1	12	CASSPDSFEQFF	TGTGCCAGCAGTCCGGACAGTTTTGAGCAGTTCTTC
TRBD2	-	TRBV27	TRBJ2-7	15	CASSRTSGGLYEQYF	TGTGCCAGCAGTCGCACTAGCGGGGGCCTCTACGAGCAGTACTTC
-	-	TRBV14	TRBJ2-1	11	CASSQRDEQFF	TGTGCCAGCAGCCAGCGGGATGAGCAGTTCTTC
-	-	TRBV11-1	TRBJ1-1	14	CASSAMGGETEAFF	TGTGCCAGCAGCGCCATGGGGGGTGAAACTGAAGCTTTCTTT
-	-	TRBV30	TRBJ1-4	14	CAWSPGATNEKLFF	TGTGCCTGGAGTCCAGGTGCAACTAATGAAAAACTGTTTTTT
-	-	TRBV3-1/TRBV3-2	TRBJ1-6	16	CASSPPSRASNSPLHF	TGTGCCAGCAGCCCCCCATCGAGGGCAAGTAATTCACCCCTCCACTTT
-	-	TRBV3-1/TRBV3-2	TRBJ2-5	15	CASSQGTQGQETQYF	TGTGCCAGCAGCCAAGGGACACAGGGCCAAGAGACCCAGTACTTC
TRBD2	-	TRBV27	TRBJ2-6	16	CASRFHREGINNVLTF	TGTGCCAGCAGGTTTCACCGGGAGGGAATTAACAACGTCCTGACTTTC
-	-	TRBV6-5	TRBJ2-5	14	CASKTEINQETQYF	TGTGCCAGCAAAACAGAAATTAACCAAGAGACCCAGTACTTC
TRBD2	-	TRBV28	TRBJ2-5	18	CASSSPGTSGRFRETQYF	TGTGCCAGCAGTTCCCCCGGGACTAGCGGGAGGTTCCGAGAGACCCAGTACTTC
-	once	TRBV6-1	TRBJ2-4	18	CASSEGRAKGWSGNIQYF	TGTGCCAGCAGTGAAGGGAGGGCCAAGGGGTGGTCCGGAAACATTCAGTACTTC
-	-	TRBV5-5	TRBJ2-7	19	CASSLGPSAQGRERGEQYF	TGTGCCAGCAGCTTGGGCCCCTCTGCGCAGGGGCGGGAGAGGGGCGAGCAGTACTTC
-	-	TRBV7-2	TRBJ1-2	14	CASSLSTDNYGYTF	TGTGCCAGCAGCTTAAGTACAGATAACTATGGCTACACCTTC
-	-	TRBV6-1	TRBJ1-5	13	CASSEHGNQPQHF	TGTGCCAGCAGTGAACATGGCAATCAGCCCCAGCATTTT
TRBD2	-	TRBV5-6	TRBJ2-1	15	CASSLTGGAYNEQFF	TGTGCCAGCAGCTTAACCGGGGGGGCCTACAATGAGCAGTTCTTC
TRBD1	once	TRBV2	TRBJ1-4	15	CASQGQGATNEKLFF	TGTGCCAGCCAGGGACAGGGGGCAACTAATGAAAAACTGTTTTTT
-	few	TRBV28	TRBJ1-4	14	CASRLSGTYEKLFF	TGTGCCAGCAGGCTCTCCGGGACATATGAAAAACTGTTTTTT
-	-	TRBV21-1	TRBJ1-2	19	CASTQGIKGQGPFNYGYTF	TGTGCCAGCACCCAAGGGATTAAGGGACAGGGCCCTTTCAACTATGGCTACACCTTC
-	-	TRBV7-6	TRBJ2-7	12	CASSPQGREQYF	TGTGCCAGCAGCCCGCAGGGTCGCGAGCAGTACTTC
TRBD1	-	TRBV2	TRBJ1-2	11	CASKTGDGYTF	TGTGCCAGCAAAACAGGGGATGGCTACACCTTC
-	-	TRBV21-1	TRBJ2-7	16	CASSFRPGKGPYEQYF	TGTGCCAGCAGCTTCAGGCCCGGGAAAGGCCCCTACGAGCAGTACTTC
-	-	TRBV19	TRBJ1-1	20	CASSIAPFLQGIPTNTEAFF	TGTGCCAGTAGTATAGCTCCCTTTTTGCAGGGGATCCCGACGAACACTGAAGCTTTCTTT
-	once	TRBV27	TRBJ1-2	13	CASRLTPYYGYTF	TGTGCCAGCAGACTCACCCCCTACTATGGCTACACCTTC
-	few	TRBV19	TRBJ2-2	15	CASSIAQGNTGELFF	TGTGCCAGTAGTATAGCTCAGGGGAATACCGGGGAGCTGTTTTTT
-	-	TRBV21-1	TRBJ2-5	14	CASSNDQGQETQYF	TGTGCCAGCAGCAATGATCAGGGGCAAGAGACCCAGTACTTC